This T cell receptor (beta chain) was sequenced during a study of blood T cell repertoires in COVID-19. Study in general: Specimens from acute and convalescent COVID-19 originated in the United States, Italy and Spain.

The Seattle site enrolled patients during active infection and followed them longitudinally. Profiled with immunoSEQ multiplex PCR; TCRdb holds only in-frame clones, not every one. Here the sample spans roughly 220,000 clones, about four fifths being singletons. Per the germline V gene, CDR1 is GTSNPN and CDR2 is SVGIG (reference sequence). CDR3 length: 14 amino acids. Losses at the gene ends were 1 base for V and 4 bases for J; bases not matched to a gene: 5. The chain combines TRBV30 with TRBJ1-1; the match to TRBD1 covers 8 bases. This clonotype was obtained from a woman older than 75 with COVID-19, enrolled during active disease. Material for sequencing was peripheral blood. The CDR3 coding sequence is TGTGCCTGGAGTGAGGACAGGGTAAGCACTGAAGCTTTCTTT. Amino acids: CAWSEDRVSTEAFF. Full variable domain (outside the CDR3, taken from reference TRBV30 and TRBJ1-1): SQTIHQWPATLVQPVGSPLSLECTVEGTSNPNLYWYRQAAGRGLQLLFYSVGIGQISSEVPQNLSASRPQDRQFILSSKKLLLSDSGFYLCAWSEDRVSTEAFFGQGTRLTVV.